Shown below are 3 T cell receptor beta chains from a single sample sequenced in a study of OX40 agonist ivuxolimab in advanced cancers. Produced via immunoSEQ multiplex PCR; TCRdb's table is partial and in-frame only. This table has about 27,000 clones, under 80% appearing once. Sequenced material: CD4+ or CD8+ T cells sorted from blood, taken in a trial of the OX40 agonist ivuxolimab. The source of these receptors is an adult with an advanced solid tumor such as melanoma, head and neck, liver or kidney cancer.

The genes are TRBV5-5 and TRBJ1-5; possibly TRBD1 for D (5 bases). Germline V gene lookup returns CDR1 SGHKS and CDR2 YYEKEE (reference sequence). Trimming shortened V by 3 bases and J by 0 bases, and 10 bases separated the two germline ends. The CDR3 sequence is 15 residues long. CDR3 in amino acids: CASSSLTDSNQPQHF. The CDR3 DNA follows: TGTGCCAGCAGCTCACTGACAGATAGCAATCAGCCCCAGCATTTT.

This clone was detected a few times. The chain has TRBV7-9 and TRBJ1-3; a weak D match, TRBD1 (5 bases). Germline V gene lookup returns CDR1 SEHNR and CDR2 FQNEAQ (reference sequence). V lost 3 bases to trimming and J lost 3 bases, with 9 bases between them. This CDR3 region has 14 residues. The DNA of the CDR3 is TGTGCCAGCAGCTTGGGGCGAGATGGAAACACCATATATTTT. It is translated as CASSLGRDGNTIYF.

The V call is TRBV7-9, the J call TRBJ2-7, with D perhaps TRBD1 (6 bases). In germline, CDR1 is SEHNR, CDR2 FQNEAQ (reference sequence). Trimming left V 4 bases short and J 4 bases short, with 14 bases between. CDR3 length: 14 residues. CDR3 region: CASSYDRLGYEQYF. CDR3 DNA sequence: TGTGCCAGCAGCTATGACAGGCTTGGGTACGAGCAGTACTTC.